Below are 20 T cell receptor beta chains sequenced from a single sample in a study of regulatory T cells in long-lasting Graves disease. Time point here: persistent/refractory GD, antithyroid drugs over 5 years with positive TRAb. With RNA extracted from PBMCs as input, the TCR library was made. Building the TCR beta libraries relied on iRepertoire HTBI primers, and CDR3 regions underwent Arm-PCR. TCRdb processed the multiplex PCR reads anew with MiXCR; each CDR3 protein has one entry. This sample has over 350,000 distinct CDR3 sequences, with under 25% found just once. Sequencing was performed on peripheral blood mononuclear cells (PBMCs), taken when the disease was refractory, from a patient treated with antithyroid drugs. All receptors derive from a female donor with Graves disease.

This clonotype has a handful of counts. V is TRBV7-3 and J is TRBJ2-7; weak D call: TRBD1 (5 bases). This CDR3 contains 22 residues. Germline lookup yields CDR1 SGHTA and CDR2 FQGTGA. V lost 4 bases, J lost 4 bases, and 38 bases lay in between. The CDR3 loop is CASSSLSPRPSVRQGNKYEQYF. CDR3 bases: TGTGCCAGCAGCTCGTTATCACCAAGACCGTCAGTGCGGCAGGGTAATAAGTACGAGCAGTACTTC.

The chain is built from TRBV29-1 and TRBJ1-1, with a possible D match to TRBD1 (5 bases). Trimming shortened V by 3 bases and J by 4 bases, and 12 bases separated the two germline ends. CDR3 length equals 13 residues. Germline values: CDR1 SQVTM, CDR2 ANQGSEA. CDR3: CSVDYGGGTEAFF. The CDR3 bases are TGCAGCGTTGATTACGGCGGGGGCACTGAAGCTTTCTTT.

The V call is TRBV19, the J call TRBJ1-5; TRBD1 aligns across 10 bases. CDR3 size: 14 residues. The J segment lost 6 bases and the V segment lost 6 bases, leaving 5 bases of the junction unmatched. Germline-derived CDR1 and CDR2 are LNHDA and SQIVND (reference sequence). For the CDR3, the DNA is TGTGCCAGTAGGAAGACAGGGGGCCCTCAGCCCCAGCATTTT. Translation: CASRKTGGPQPQHF.

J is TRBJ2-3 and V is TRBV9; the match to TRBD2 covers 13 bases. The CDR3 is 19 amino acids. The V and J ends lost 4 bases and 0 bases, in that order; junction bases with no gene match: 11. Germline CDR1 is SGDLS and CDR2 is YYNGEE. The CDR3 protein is CASSPRLAGGGTSTDTQYF. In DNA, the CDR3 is TGTGCCAGCAGCCCAAGACTAGCGGGAGGCGGGACTAGCACAGATACGCAGTATTTT. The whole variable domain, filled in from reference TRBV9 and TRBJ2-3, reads DSGVTQTPKHLITATGQRVTLRCSPRSGDLSVYWYQQSLDQGLQFLIQYYNGEERAKGNILERFSAQQFPDLHSELNLSSLELGDSALYFCASSPRLAGGGTSTDTQYFGPGTRLTVL.

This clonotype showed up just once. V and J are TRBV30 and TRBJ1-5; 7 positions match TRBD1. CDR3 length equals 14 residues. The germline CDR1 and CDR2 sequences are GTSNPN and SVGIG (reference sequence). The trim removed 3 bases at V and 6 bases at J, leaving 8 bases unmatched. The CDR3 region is CAWSVQGPGQPQHF. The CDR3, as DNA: TGTGCCTGGAGCGTACAGGGGCCGGGTCAGCCCCAGCATTTT.

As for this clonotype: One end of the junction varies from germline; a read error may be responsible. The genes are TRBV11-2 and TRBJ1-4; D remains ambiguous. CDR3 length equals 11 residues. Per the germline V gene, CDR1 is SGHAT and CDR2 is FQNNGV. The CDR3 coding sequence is TGTGCCAGCAGCTTGGATGGCAGCGGAGTTTTT. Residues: CASSLDGSGVF.

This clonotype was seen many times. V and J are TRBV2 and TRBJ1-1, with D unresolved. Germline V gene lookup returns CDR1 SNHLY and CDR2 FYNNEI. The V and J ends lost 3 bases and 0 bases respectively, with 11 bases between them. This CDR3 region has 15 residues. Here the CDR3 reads CASSEADFMNTEAFF. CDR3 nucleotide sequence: TGTGCCAGCAGTGAGGCGGATTTCATGAACACTGAAGCTTTCTTT. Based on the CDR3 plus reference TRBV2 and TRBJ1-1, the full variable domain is EPEVTQTPSHQVTQMGQEVILRCVPISNHLYFYWYRQILGQKVEFLVSFYNNEISEKSEIFDDQFSVERPDGSNFTLKIRSTKLEDSAMYFCASSEADFMNTEAFFGQGTRLTVV.

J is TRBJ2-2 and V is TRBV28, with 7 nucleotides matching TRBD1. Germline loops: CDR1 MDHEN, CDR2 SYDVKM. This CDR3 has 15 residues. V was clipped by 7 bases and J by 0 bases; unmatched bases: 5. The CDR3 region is CASITGASNTGELFF. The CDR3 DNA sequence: TGTGCCAGCATTACAGGGGCCTCGAACACCGGGGAGCTGTTTTTT.

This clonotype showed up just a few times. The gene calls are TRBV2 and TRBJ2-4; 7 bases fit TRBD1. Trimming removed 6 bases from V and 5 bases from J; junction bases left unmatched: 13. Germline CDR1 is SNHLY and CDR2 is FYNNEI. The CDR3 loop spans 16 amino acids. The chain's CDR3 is CASSEPNDRAQNIQYF. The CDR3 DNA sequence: TGTGCCAGCAGCGAACCTAACGACAGGGCCCAAAACATTCAGTACTTC.

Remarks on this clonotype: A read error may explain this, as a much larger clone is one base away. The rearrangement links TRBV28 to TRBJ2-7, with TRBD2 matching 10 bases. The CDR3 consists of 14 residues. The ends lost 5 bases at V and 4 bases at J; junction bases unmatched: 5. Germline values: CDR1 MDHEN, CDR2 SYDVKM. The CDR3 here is CASSEAGGRYEQYF. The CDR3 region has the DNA TGTGCCAGCAGTGAAGCGGGAGGGCGGTACGAGCAGTACTTC.

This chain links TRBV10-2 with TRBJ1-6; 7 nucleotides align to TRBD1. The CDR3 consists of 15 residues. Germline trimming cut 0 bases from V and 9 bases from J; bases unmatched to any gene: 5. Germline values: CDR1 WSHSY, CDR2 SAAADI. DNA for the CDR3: TGCGCCAGCAGTGAGTCCTGGACAGGCGTTTCACCCCTCCACTTT. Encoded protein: CASSESWTGVSPLHF.

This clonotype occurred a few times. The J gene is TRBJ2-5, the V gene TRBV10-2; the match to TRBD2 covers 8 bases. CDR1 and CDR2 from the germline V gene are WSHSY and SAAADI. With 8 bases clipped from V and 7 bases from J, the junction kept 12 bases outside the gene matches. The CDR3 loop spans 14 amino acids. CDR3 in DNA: TGCGCCAGCGGGTACAGCGGGGGTCAGTCGACCCAGTACTTC. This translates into CASGYSGGQSTQYF.

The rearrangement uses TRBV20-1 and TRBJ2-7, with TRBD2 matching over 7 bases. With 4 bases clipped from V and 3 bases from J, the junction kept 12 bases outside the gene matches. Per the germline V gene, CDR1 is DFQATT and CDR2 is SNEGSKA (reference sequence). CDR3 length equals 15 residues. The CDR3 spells CSAILLMGRDYEQYF. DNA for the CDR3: TGCAGTGCTATCCTGCTGATGGGGAGGGACTACGAGCAGTACTTC.

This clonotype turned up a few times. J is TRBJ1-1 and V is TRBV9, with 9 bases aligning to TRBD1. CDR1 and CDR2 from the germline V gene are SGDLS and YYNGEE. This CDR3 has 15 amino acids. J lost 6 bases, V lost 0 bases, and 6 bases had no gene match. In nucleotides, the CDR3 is TGTGCCAGCAGCGTAGGGACAGGGGTCGGATCTGAAGCTTTCTTT. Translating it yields CASSVGTGVGSEAFF.

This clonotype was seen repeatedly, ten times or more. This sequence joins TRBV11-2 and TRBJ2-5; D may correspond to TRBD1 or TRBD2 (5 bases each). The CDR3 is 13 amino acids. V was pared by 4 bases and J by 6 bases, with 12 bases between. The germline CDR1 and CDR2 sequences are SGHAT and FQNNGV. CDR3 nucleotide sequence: TGTGCCAGCAGCTCCGGGACCTCGAAGACCCAGTACTTC. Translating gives CASSSGTSKTQYF.

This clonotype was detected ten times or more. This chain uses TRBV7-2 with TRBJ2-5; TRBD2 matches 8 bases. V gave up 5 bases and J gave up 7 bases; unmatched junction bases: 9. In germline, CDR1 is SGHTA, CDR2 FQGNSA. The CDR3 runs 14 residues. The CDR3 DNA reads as TGTGCCAGCAGCAAAGCTACTAGCGGAGGGACCCAGTACTTC. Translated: CASSKATSGGTQYF.

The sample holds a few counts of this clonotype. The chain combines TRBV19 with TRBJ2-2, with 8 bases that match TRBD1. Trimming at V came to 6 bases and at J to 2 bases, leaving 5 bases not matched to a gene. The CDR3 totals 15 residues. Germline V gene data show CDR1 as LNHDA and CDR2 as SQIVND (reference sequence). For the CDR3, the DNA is TGTGCCAGTAGGCCACAGGGGGGAAACACCGGGGAGCTGTTTTTT. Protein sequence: CASRPQGGNTGELFF.

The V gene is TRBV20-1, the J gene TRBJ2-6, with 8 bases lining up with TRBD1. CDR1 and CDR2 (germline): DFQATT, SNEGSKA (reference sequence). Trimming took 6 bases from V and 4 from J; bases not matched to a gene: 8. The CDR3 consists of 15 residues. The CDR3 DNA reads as TGCAGTGCCCGGGACAGGCTAACGGGGGCCAACGTCCTGACTTTC. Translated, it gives CSARDRLTGANVLTF.

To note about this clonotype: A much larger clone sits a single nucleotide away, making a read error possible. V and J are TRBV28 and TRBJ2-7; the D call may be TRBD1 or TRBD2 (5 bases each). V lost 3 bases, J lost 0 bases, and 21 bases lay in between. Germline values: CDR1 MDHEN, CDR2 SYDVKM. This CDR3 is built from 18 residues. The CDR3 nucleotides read TGTGCCAGCAGTTTGCTCCACGGTGAGGGGACCAGCTCCTACGAGCAGTACTTC. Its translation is CASSLLHGEGTSSYEQYF.

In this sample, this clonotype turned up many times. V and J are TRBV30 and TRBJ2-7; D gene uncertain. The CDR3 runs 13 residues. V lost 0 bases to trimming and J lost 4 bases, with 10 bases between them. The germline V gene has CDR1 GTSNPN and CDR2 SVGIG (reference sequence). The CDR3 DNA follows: TGTGCCTGGAGTGTACCCCCCCTTTACGAGCAGTACTTC. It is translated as CAWSVPPLYEQYF.